The present TCR beta chain was sequenced within a study of blood T cells in healthy people across ages (dated by TCRdb to between 2014 and 2016). With respect to the entire study: Template switching captured roughly one uniquely barcoded TCR beta cDNA molecule per two T cells in model experiments. Using deep sequencing normalized with unique cDNA molecular identifiers, the study measured how TCR beta repertoire diversity changes with age. Four age groups were formed from the donors: young (average approximately 15 years), middle-aged (approximately 40), aged (over 55) and long-lived (more than 75). To avoid experimental bias, donors of different ages were spread randomly across the sequencing lanes. The study analyzed two additional independent replicas of 1 million unique cDNA reads from the same blood draw for two donors, one aged 18 to 30 and one aged 80 or older. Broad study findings and their caveats: Because the CMV infection status of the donors was unknown, age-related changes in expanded clonotypes may potentially have been confounded. As age increased, observed TCR beta diversity per million T cells dropped in a roughly linear way, and a significant reduction was already evident by age approximately 40. Estimates of total diversity from one million sequenced T cells were regarded as lower bounds and underestimates. Bulk unsorted PBMC profiling prevented conclusive comparison of naive and antigen-experienced compartments. Compared with the aged group, more naive CD4+ T cells, fewer expanded clones and increased TCR diversity were shown by the long-lived group, suggesting age selection. A strong correlation was found between observed TCR beta diversity and the percentage of naive T cells measured by flow cytometry.

CDR1 is given as SGHTA and CDR2 as FQGTGA, both from the germline V gene. The CDR3 numbers 15 residues from cysteine through phenylalanine. The read is trimmed to its CDR3 DNA, 45 bases read in frame from base 1. This clonotype was counted only a few times. Its specific antigen is unknown. Relative to the germline gene, one junction end is altered; a read error may explain this. The library was prepared using 5' RACE. TCRdb names Illumina HiSeq 2500 as the instrument used. A second PCR of about 6 to 11 cycles was performed with a sample-barcoded 5' primer and a J-beta primer mix. Each TCR beta cDNA molecule received a unique molecular identifier from a template-switch 5' adaptor carrying 12 random nucleotides. At least 2.5 million CDR3-containing paired-end reads were obtained from each sample. All of the RNA was converted into first-strand cDNA using the Mint cDNA synthesis kit, with a TRBC-specific oligonucleotide serving as the primer. Following uracil-DNA glycosylase treatment, all cDNA underwent a first 18-cycle PCR with the universal primers M1SS and BC2_uni_R. As for the original processing: Normalization of each sample was performed by random selection of 1 million high-quality reads, each carrying a distinct molecular identifier. Reads sharing molecular identifiers were discarded rather than binned into consensus sequences. MiTCR, set to a Q25 quality threshold and the strictest error-elimination algorithm, was used for CDR3 identification, clonotype clustering and error correction. A nonparametric unseen species model with Euler transformation was used to estimate a lower bound on total TCR beta diversity. In TCRdb, the public reads were trimmed at Q25 with fastp and aligned with MiXCR, with productive beta chains retained. All rows with the same CDR3 protein become a single entry with the most common DNA and genes. TCRdb assigned the V and J calls; the authors' analysis was not used. The sample has about 780,000 distinct CDR3 sequences on record, roughly 46% of them singletons. The top ten clones comprise 15% to 20% of the sample.

The donors were 40 or so Caucasian individuals from Russia, aged roughly 6 to 100 years, who were systemically healthy. Each donor gave 8 to 10 milliliters of peripheral blood, collected into EDTA-treated Vacutainer tubes. Ficoll-Paque density-gradient centrifugation was used to isolate PBMCs, with at least 6.5 million per sample. Trizol reagent was used to extract total RNA from the PBMCs, yielding at least 5 micrograms per sample. For every donor, flow cytometry on a PBMC aliquot measured the percentage of naive CD45RAhigh/CD27high T cells. The sequenced sample was blood. The source is a man at least 80 years old in good health. The chain uses TRBV7-3 and TRBJ2-5; the D gene identity is not certain. The encoded CDR3 is CAGSPPQASRETQYF. The DNA sequence is given as TGTGCCGGCAGCCCCCCCCAGGCATCTCGAGAGACCCAGTACTTC.